These T cell receptor beta chains were read from a single sample in a study of blood T cells in healthy people across ages. TCRdb ran MiXCR on the 5' RACE reads and lists one entry per CDR3 protein. This sample has fewer than 950,000 distinct CDR3 sequences, with 53% found just once. Sequenced sample: blood. The receptors stem from a man aged 80 or over in good health. Each CDR3 is given with its conserved first and last residue. Each record gives: V gene, J gene, CDR3 protein.

TRBV5-5,TRBJ2-1,CASSSYSGEQFF
TRBV6-6,TRBJ2-7,CASSYYKGVEYEQYF
TRBV28,TRBJ2-3,CASSSLQGASHRYAYF
TRBV18,TRBJ2-7,CASSPGDAEQYF
TRBV15,TRBJ2-3,CATSRDRGPTDTQYF
TRBV5-1,TRBJ2-7,CASSLIGGSGYEQYF
TRBV7-8,TRBJ2-7,CASSLARQGYYEQYF
TRBV21-1,TRBJ2-7,CASSNRDRGPYEQYF
TRBV5-1,TRBJ2-1,CASSLEGRGNEQFF
TRBV29-1,TRBJ2-7,CSVGGQGPAYEQYF
TRBV28,TRBJ2-7,CASSPSDRATYEQYF
TRBV29-1,TRBJ2-7,CSVQNLPRGGLGYEQYF
TRBV20-1,TRBJ2-5,CSARDLAGVLQETQYF
TRBV6-5,TRBJ2-2,CASSYQGAGELFF
TRBV11-2,TRBJ2-1,CASSPPVSYNEQFF
TRBV6-6,-,CASRRRDRLDVWETQYF
TRBV6-5,TRBJ1-2,CASSYSGGVAYGYTF
TRBV20-1,TRBJ2-5,CSARDGRAQGTQYF
TRBV2,TRBJ2-7,CASSDGTGFHEQYF
TRBV9,TRBJ1-1,CASSRQAGNSLNTEAFF
TRBV2,TRBJ2-7,CASSQAPAATSYEQYF
TRBV28,TRBJ2-4,CASSPPGGAVVNIQYF
TRBV7-6,TRBJ2-7,CASSFEASGISYEQYF
TRBV18,TRBJ2-3,CASSLMIDSTDTQYF
TRBV5-1,TRBJ2-3,CASSLPTSGGGRYAYF
TRBV28,TRBJ2-1,CASGGALRSPLANYNEQFF
TRBV7-6,TRBJ2-6,CASSLVSTAGANVLTF
TRBV7-9,TRBJ1-1,CAGRGAWNTEAFF
TRBV5-1,TRBJ2-6,CATRNISGANVLTF
TRBV28,TRBJ1-4,CASRRGQGINEKLFF
TRBV6-6,TRBJ2-3,CASSGPRRESADTQYF
TRBV3-1,TRBJ2-7,CASSQLPGQSSYEQYF
TRBV9,TRBJ2-7,CASSPRLVVYEQYF
TRBV20-1,TRBJ2-4,CSAIGGSLAKNIQYF
TRBV28,TRBJ2-7,CASSARLGYNEQYF
TRBV7-2,TRBJ1-5,CASSLIGQSNQPQHF
TRBV10-3,TRBJ2-3,CAISESGGLAGRTDTQYF
TRBV2,TRBJ2-7,CASSSGQVYEQYF
TRBV7-6,TRBJ2-5,CASTGTRDQETQYF
TRBV21-1,TRBJ2-7,CASSPRRVAGGRNEQYF
TRBV11-3,TRBJ2-7,CASSPRGLLNNEQYF
TRBV7-3,TRBJ2-1,CASSFFAEVDNEQFF
TRBV29-1,TRBJ2-3,CSVEIGTDTQYF
TRBV25-1,TRBJ2-6,CASSEAGTGDLSGANVLTF
TRBV7-8,-,CASSLVVRLAGHYEQYF
TRBV5-1,TRBJ1-2,CASKAGPSVYGYTF
TRBV10-3,TRBJ2-5,CAISESKETQYF
TRBV28,TRBJ2-7,CASTGGGKQAYEQYF
TRBV5-1,TRBJ1-1,CASSPQGDGNTEAFF
TRBV13,TRBJ2-5,CASSSLWTSGRGKTQYF
TRBV20-1,TRBJ1-2,CSAAYRGIGYTF
TRBV12-3/TRBV12-4,TRBJ2-7,CAGSLASGSSYEQYF
TRBV5-1,TRBJ2-5,CASSFGDRVQETQYF
TRBV11-2,TRBJ1-6,CASSSALGSPLHF
TRBV6-6,-,CASRQGEVNIQYF